This TCR beta chain was sequenced in a study of monozygotic twins with inflammatory bowel disease. Study observations and caveats: The sharing of clonotypes with others was lower in IBD patients than in healthy twins, especially with disease activity.

The germline V gene has CDR1 SEHNR and CDR2 FQNEAQ (reference sequence). The CDR3 spans 17 residues. About this clonotype itself: Antigen unknown.

Every sample had its cDNA made across eight separate reactions. TCRdb derives one entry per CDR3 protein from the 5' RACE reads, leaving out DNA. Here the sample table reports roughly 320,000 distinct CDR3 sequences. The sample was blood. The genes are TRBV7-9 and TRBJ1-5; TCRdb indicates TRBD1, and absent DNA this call remains unverified. The receptor comes from a human donor with ulcerative colitis or Crohn's disease, or a healthy co-twin of an affected twin (not recorded which). The CDR3 spells CASSSGRDTYSNQPQHF. Full variable domain (missing parts from reference TRBV7-9 and TRBJ1-5): DTGVSQNPRHKITKRGQNVTFRCDPISEHNRLYWYRQTLGQGPEFLTYFQNEAQLEKSRLLSDRFSAERPKGSFSTLEIQRTEQGDSAMYLCASSSGRDTYSNQPQHFGDGTRLSIL.